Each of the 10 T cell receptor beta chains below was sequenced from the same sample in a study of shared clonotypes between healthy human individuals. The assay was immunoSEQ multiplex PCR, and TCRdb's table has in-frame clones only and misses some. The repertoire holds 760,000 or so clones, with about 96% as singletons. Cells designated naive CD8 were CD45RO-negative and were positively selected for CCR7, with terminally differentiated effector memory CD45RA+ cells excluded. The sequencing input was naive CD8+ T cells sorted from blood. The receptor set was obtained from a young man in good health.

DNA of the CDR3: TGTGCCAGCAGATACAGTAGCAATCAGCCCCAGCATTTT. Translating gives CASRYSSNQPQHF. The V gene is TRBV6-6, the J gene TRBJ1-5, with D unresolved. The CDR3 has 13 amino acids. Trimming stripped 6 bases from V and 0 bases from J, with 6 bases between. Looked up from germline, CDR1 is MNHNY and CDR2 is SVGAGI (reference sequence).

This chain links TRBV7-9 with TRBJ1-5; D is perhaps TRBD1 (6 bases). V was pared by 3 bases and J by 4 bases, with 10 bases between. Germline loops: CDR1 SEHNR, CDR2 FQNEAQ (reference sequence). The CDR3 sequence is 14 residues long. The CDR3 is CASSFGQSNQPQHF. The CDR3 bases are TGTGCCAGCAGCTTTGGACAGTCGAATCAGCCCCAGCATTTT.

Written as DNA, the CDR3 is TGCAGCGTTGTGGGCAGGGGTTTCACAGATACGCAGTATTTT. It specifies CSVVGRGFTDTQYF. The rearrangement joins TRBV29-1 to TRBJ2-3, with a tentative D call TRBD1 (6 bases). Germline CDR1 and CDR2: SQVTM and ANQGSEA. With 4 bases removed from V and 2 bases from J, the gap between germline ends came to 13 bases. CDR3 size: 14 residues.

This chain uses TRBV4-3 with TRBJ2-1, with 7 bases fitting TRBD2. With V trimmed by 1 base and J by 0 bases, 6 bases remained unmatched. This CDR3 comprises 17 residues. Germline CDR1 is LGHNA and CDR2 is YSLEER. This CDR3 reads CASSQAWRESSYNEQFF. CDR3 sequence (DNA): TGCGCCAGCAGCCAAGCATGGCGGGAGAGCTCCTACAATGAGCAGTTCTTC.

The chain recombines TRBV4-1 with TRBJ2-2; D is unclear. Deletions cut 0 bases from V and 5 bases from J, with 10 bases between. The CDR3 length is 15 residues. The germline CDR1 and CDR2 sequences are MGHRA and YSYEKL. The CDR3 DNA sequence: TGCGCCAGCAGCCAAGAAACAGATGGGACCGGGGAGCTGTTTTTT. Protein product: CASSQETDGTGELFF.

The CDR3 DNA follows: TGCGCCAGCAGCGTCGGGACTAGCGGGAGCTATGAGCAGTTCTTC. Its protein is CASSVGTSGSYEQFF. This chain links TRBV5-1 with TRBJ2-1, with 14 bases fitting TRBD2. V lost 4 bases to trimming and J lost 8 bases; unmatched junction nucleotides: 5. This CDR3 has 15 residues. Germline assignment: CDR1 SGHRS and CDR2 YFSETQ.

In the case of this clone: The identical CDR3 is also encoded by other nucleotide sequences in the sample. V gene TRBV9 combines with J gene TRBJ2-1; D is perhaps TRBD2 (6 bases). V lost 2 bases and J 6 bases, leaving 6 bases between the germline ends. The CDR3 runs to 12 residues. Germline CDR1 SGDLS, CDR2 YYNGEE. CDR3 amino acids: CASSVSGNEQFF. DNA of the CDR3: TGTGCCAGCAGCGTTAGCGGCAATGAGCAGTTCTTC.

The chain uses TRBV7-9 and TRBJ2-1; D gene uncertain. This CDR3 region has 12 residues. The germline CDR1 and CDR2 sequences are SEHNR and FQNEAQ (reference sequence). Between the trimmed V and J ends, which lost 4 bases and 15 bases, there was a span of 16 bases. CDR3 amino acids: CASSSSTQGRFF. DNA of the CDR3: TGTGCCAGCAGCTCCTCTACCCAAGGTCGGTTCTTC.

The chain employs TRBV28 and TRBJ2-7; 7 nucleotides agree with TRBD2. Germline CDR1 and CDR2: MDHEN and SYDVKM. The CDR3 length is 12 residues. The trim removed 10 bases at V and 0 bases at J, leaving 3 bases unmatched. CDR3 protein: CATSGASYEQYF. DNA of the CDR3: TGTGCCACTAGCGGCGCCTCCTACGAGCAGTACTTC.

The CDR3 loop reads CASSVTTGRNEQFF. The CDR3 coding sequence is TGTGCCAGCAGCGTTACGACAGGGCGCAATGAGCAGTTCTTC. The chain couples TRBV9 to TRBJ2-1; 7 positions match TRBD1. The CDR3 sequence is 14 residues long. Germline V gene data show CDR1 as SGDLS and CDR2 as YYNGEE. Trimming removed 2 bases from V and 6 bases from J; junction bases left unmatched: 5.